The 26 T cell receptor beta chains presented below share a single source sample, sequenced in a study of cytomegalovirus exposure and HLA in healthy donors. With 60 Vbeta and 13 Jbeta primers, the PCR was carried out. Assay: immunoSEQ multiplex PCR; the TCRdb copy retains only in-frame clones and omits some. The table has under 200,000 clones, under 80% seen once. Input material: PBMCs. The source is a woman in her 30s in good health and CMV-seronegative.

The chain carries TRBV5-1 and TRBJ2-7, with a weak D call TRBD1 (6 bases). The CDR3 totals 15 residues. Trimming took 0 bases from V and 0 from J, leaving 10 bases between them. Germline assignment: CDR1 SGHRS and CDR2 YFSETQ. This chain's CDR3 is CASSLGGTSSYEQYF. DNA for the CDR3: TGCGCCAGCAGCTTGGGGGGGACAAGCTCCTACGAGCAGTACTTC. The entire variable domain, with the rest obtained from reference TRBV5-1 and TRBJ2-7, is as follows: KAGVTQTPRYLIKTRGQQVTLSCSPISGHRSVSWYQQTPGQGLQFLFEYFSETQRNKGNFPGRFSGRQFSNSRSEMNVSTLELGDSALYLCASSLGGTSSYEQYFGPGTRLTVT.

J is TRBJ2-3 and V is TRBV5-1; maybe TRBD1 (5 bases). The CDR3 totals 15 residues. V gave up 3 bases and J gave up 1 base, with 12 bases separating them. The germline CDR1 and CDR2 sequences are SGHRS and YFSETQ. The chain's CDR3 is CASSWGRLGTDTQYF. The CDR3 coding sequence is TGCGCCAGCAGCTGGGGCCGATTAGGCACAGATACGCAGTATTTT.

The sample holds a few counts of this clone. The chain carries TRBV9 and TRBJ1-4, with a weak D call TRBD1 (5 bases). This CDR3 has 15 residues. Trimming removed 5 bases at V and 1 base at J, with 12 bases between. Per germline, CDR1 SGDLS and CDR2 YYNGEE. CDR3 loop: CASSQGAGTNEKLFF. CDR3 nucleotides: TGTGCCAGCAGTCAAGGGGCAGGAACTAATGAAAAACTGTTTTTT.

CDR3 residues: CASSVGSRLGYNEQFF. CDR3 bases: TGTGCCAGCAGCGTAGGATCGAGACTAGGGTACAATGAGCAGTTCTTC. V is TRBV9 and J is TRBJ2-1; a possible D gene is TRBD2 (6 bases). The germline V gene encodes CDR1 SGDLS and CDR2 YYNGEE. This CDR3 has 16 residues. Between the trimmed V and J ends, which lost 0 bases and 4 bases, there was a span of 14 bases.

The chain has TRBV20-1 and TRBJ2-7, with a possible D match to TRBD1 (5 bases). The V gene's germline CDR1 is DFQATT and CDR2 SNEGSKA (reference sequence). The CDR3 loop spans 11 amino acids. V dropped 4 bases and J dropped 7 bases, with 11 bases sitting between them. CDR3 DNA: TGCAGTGCTATGGACACGGCGGAGCAGTACTTC. It encodes CSAMDTAEQYF.

The genes are TRBV2 and TRBJ1-5; D is possibly TRBD1 (5 bases). V lost 2 bases and J 7 bases, leaving 12 bases between the germline ends. Germline values: CDR1 SNHLY, CDR2 FYNNEI. This CDR3 comprises 14 residues. The CDR3 DNA reads as TGTGCCAGCAGTGAAACGGGGGGGAGCCAGCCCCAGCATTTT. Its translation: CASSETGGSQPQHF.

The V and J genes are TRBV7-9 and TRBJ2-5; maybe TRBD2 (5 bases). V was cut by 1 base and J by 7 bases, with 10 bases left in between. Germline V gene data show CDR1 as SEHNR and CDR2 as FQNEAQ (reference sequence). The CDR3 loop spans 13 amino acids. The CDR3, as DNA: TGTGCCAGCAGCTTAGATCTAGCAGGGACCCAGTACTTC. Translating it yields CASSLDLAGTQYF. The variable domain in full, with the rest retrieved from reference TRBV7-9 and TRBJ2-5, is DTGVSQNPRHKITKRGQNVTFRCDPISEHNRLYWYRQTLGQGPEFLTYFQNEAQLEKSRLLSDRFSAERPKGSFSTLEIQRTEQGDSAMYLCASSLDLAGTQYFGPGTRLLVL.

This sequence joins TRBV6-5 and TRBJ1-2; 7 bases agree with TRBD1. Germline V gene lookup returns CDR1 MNHEY and CDR2 SVGAGI. The CDR3 extends over 13 amino acids. Losses at the gene ends were 0 bases for V and 6 bases for J; bases not matched to a gene: 1. This CDR3 reads CASSYSTGDGYTF. The CDR3 DNA reads as TGTGCCAGCAGTTACTCCACAGGGGATGGCTACACCTTC.

This chain joins TRBV7-3 and TRBJ2-7; 9 nucleotides agree with TRBD2. The junction had 11 bases not matched to a gene; V was cut back by 3 bases and J by 5 bases. CDR1 and CDR2 from the germline V gene are SGHTA and FQGTGA. There are 16 residues in the CDR3. CDR3 nucleotides: TGTGCCAGCAGCTTGATAGCGGGGGTGGGTATGGACGAGCAGTACTTC. This translates into CASSLIAGVGMDEQYF. Using reference TRBV7-3 and TRBJ2-7 for the parts outside the CDR3, the full variable domain is GAGVSQTPSNKVTEKGKYVELRCDPISGHTALYWYRQSLGQGPEFLIYFQGTGAADDSGLPNDRFFAVRPEGSVSTLKIQRTERGDSAVYLCASSLIAGVGMDEQYFGPGTRLTVT.

V gene TRBV7-9 combines with J gene TRBJ1-1, with D perhaps TRBD1 (6 bases). The CDR3 contains 14 residues. CDR1 and CDR2 from the germline V gene are SEHNR and FQNEAQ (reference sequence). V was clipped by 5 bases and J by 0 bases, with 10 bases between them. The CDR3: CASSPQGLNTEAFF. The CDR3 coding sequence is TGTGCCAGCAGCCCCCAGGGGCTGAACACTGAAGCTTTCTTT.

The CDR3 DNA follows: TGCGCCAGCAGCCATCACGACAGGGCTAGCACTGAAGCTTTCTTT. Amino acids: CASSHHDRASTEAFF. The chain carries TRBV4-1 and TRBJ1-1; TRBD1 matches 7 bases. Germline V lookup: CDR1 MGHRA, CDR2 YSYEKL. The CDR3 runs 15 residues. V was clipped by 3 bases and J by 4 bases; unmatched bases: 8.

This chain connects TRBV21-1 to TRBJ1-4. TRBV21-1 is classified as a pseudogene. There are 18 residues in the CDR3. The CDR3 nucleotides are TGTGCCAGCAGCAAAGACGTACGGAGGGAGGCAACTAATGAAAAACTGTTTTTT. Amino acids: CASSKDVRREATNEKLFF.

The CDR3 region is CASSPGQKLFF. The DNA for the CDR3 is TGTGCCAGTAGTCCCGGACAGAAGCTGTTTTTT. V and J are TRBV19 and TRBJ2-2, with D possibly matching TRBD1 (6 bases). The germline V gene encodes CDR1 LNHDA and CDR2 SQIVND (reference sequence). V was cut by 5 bases and J by 12 bases, with 10 bases left in between. The CDR3 covers 11 residues.

In its sample, this clone was seen once. The rearrangement uses TRBV2 and TRBJ1-6; 9 bases map to TRBD1. The germline V gene encodes CDR1 SNHLY and CDR2 FYNNEI. V trimming: 7 bases; J trimming: 5 bases; junction bases outside the gene matches: 3. This CDR3 contains 14 residues. The CDR3 spells CASNRDRDNSPLHF. The CDR3 region has the DNA TGTGCCAGCAACCGGGACAGGGATAATTCACCCCTCCACTTT.

The rearrangement uses TRBV30 and TRBJ2-7; D unclear. The CDR3 extends over 13 amino acids. Germline V gives CDR1 GTSNPN, CDR2 SVGIG (reference sequence). V was pared by 0 bases and J by 2 bases, with 8 bases between. CDR3 nucleotides: TGTGCCTGGAGTGTCCCCCCAACCTACGAGCAGTACTTC. Residues: CAWSVPPTYEQYF.

The rearrangement uses TRBV6-5 and TRBJ1-1, with D tentatively TRBD1 (5 bases). Germline-derived CDR1 and CDR2 are MNHEY and SVGAGI. V was shortened by 6 bases and J by 0 bases, with 11 bases between the two germline ends. The CDR3 covers 14 residues. The CDR3 spells CASRTGDMNTEAFF. CDR3 bases: TGTGCCAGCAGAACAGGAGACATGAACACTGAAGCTTTCTTT.

The chain joins TRBV5-6 to TRBJ1-6, with 8 bases that match TRBD1. Germline V gene sequence: CDR1 SGHDT, CDR2 YYEEEE. V gave up 1 base and J gave up 3 bases; unmatched junction bases: 9. This CDR3 is built from 18 residues. CDR3 protein: CASSLWRGQGIYNSPLHF. The CDR3 DNA is TGTGCCAGCAGCTTGTGGAGAGGACAGGGAATCTATAATTCACCCCTCCACTTT.

J is TRBJ2-7 and V is TRBV7-9; tentatively, D is TRBD1 (5 bases). This CDR3 contains 16 residues. Per germline, CDR1 SEHNR and CDR2 FQNEAQ (reference sequence). Trimming shortened V by 5 bases and J by 0 bases, and 17 bases separated the two germline ends. For the CDR3, the DNA is TGTGCCAGCAGCCTAGAGGACATCTCAGTCTCCTACGAGCAGTACTTC. Amino acid sequence: CASSLEDISVSYEQYF.

This chain links TRBV5-4 with TRBJ2-6, with TRBD1 matching over 7 bases. The CDR3 has 15 residues. Trimming removed 2 bases from V and 2 bases from J; junction bases left unmatched: 1. Germline V gene lookup returns CDR1 SGHNT and CDR2 YYREEE (reference sequence). CDR3 DNA: TGTGCCAGCAGCTTAACAGGGGCTGGGGCCAACGTCCTGACTTTC. It encodes CASSLTGAGANVLTF.

This clone has just one count. The rearrangement links TRBV2 to TRBJ1-5, with D uncertain. The germline gives CDR1 SNHLY, CDR2 FYNNEI. Trimming took 4 bases from V and 3 from J, leaving 7 bases between them. CDR3 length: 13 residues. In nucleotides, the CDR3 is TGTGCCAGCAGTGGGGAGAACAATCAGCCCCAGCATTTT. Translating it yields CASSGENNQPQHF.

This clone was counted a few times. The V gene is TRBV2, the J gene TRBJ1-5; D possibly corresponds to TRBD1 (5 bases). In germline, CDR1 is SNHLY, CDR2 FYNNEI. The CDR3 is made up of 13 amino acids. The V and J ends lost 8 bases and 7 bases respectively, with 15 bases between them. The CDR3 DNA follows: TGTGCCAGCGTGGTGGGCGCAGGGCAGCCCCAGCATTTT. Amino acids: CASVVGAGQPQHF.

The chain is built from TRBV5-1 and TRBJ2-1, with 10 bases matching TRBD1. The CDR3 sequence is 13 residues long. The V and J ends lost 6 bases and 8 bases, in that order; junction bases with no gene match: 5. CDR1 is SGHRS, CDR2 YFSETQ, per germline. Here the CDR3 DNA reads TGCGCCAGCAACCGGGACAGGGGCGATGAGCAGTTCTTC. It specifies CASNRDRGDEQFF.

This sequence joins TRBV5-1 and TRBJ2-3, with D possibly matching TRBD2 (6 bases). The ends were cut back, 3 bases at V and 2 bases at J, with 16 bases in the middle. From germline, CDR1 is SGHRS and CDR2 YFSETQ. The CDR3 runs 16 residues. The DNA of the CDR3 is TGCGCCAGCAGCTCACTTAGCGGCGGAACCACAGATACGCAGTATTTT. Encoded protein: CASSSLSGGTTDTQYF.

This clone has just one count. The J gene is TRBJ2-7, the V gene TRBV19, with 9 bases matching TRBD1. The length of the CDR3 is 13 residues. Losses at the gene ends were 4 bases for V and 2 bases for J; bases not matched to a gene: 0. Germline values: CDR1 LNHDA, CDR2 SQIVND (reference sequence). In nucleotides, the CDR3 is TGTGCCAGTAGTAGGACAGGGGCCTACGAGCAGTACTTC. Protein product: CASSRTGAYEQYF.

This rearrangement joins TRBV7-9 to TRBJ2-5; 10 nucleotides line up with TRBD1. Germline CDR1 and CDR2: SEHNR and FQNEAQ (reference sequence). The CDR3 is 15 residues long. V gave up 1 base and J gave up 4 bases; unmatched junction bases: 3. The CDR3 coding sequence is TGTGCCAGCAGCTTAGTAGACAGGGGGCGAGAGACCCAGTACTTC. Translation: CASSLVDRGRETQYF.

This clone was recorded only once. This chain connects TRBV7-9 to TRBJ1-2; D unresolved. CDR1 and CDR2 from the germline V gene are SEHNR and FQNEAQ (reference sequence). This CDR3 is 13 amino acids long. V lost 1 base and J 3 bases, leaving 6 bases between the germline ends. The CDR3 nucleotides are TGTGCCAGCAGCTTAGGACAACACTATGGCTACACCTTC. It specifies CASSLGQHYGYTF.